This entry lists 30 T cell receptor beta chains sequenced from one sample in a study of cytotoxic CD8 clonotypes in ibrutinib-treated CLL. The assay was immunoSEQ multiplex PCR, and TCRdb's table has in-frame clones only and misses some. The sample holds 250,000 or so clones, around three quarters seen once. The sample here was PBMCs, taken after 24 months of ibrutinib treatment. The receptors stem from a human donor with chronic lymphocytic leukemia.

The chain recombines TRBV11-2 with TRBJ2-6, with D possibly TRBD2 on 6 matching bases. Germline CDR1 reads SGHAT; CDR2 reads FQNNGV. The length of the CDR3 is 16 residues. The ends were cut back, 5 bases at V and 2 bases at J, with 13 bases in the middle. This CDR3 reads CASSHFSGAGANVLTF. The CDR3 bases are TGTGCCAGCAGCCATTTTAGCGGAGCTGGGGCCAACGTCCTGACTTTC.

The gene calls are TRBV9 and TRBJ1-5; D not resolved. Trimming left V 3 bases short and J 4 bases short, with 8 bases between. CDR1 and CDR2 from the germline V gene are SGDLS and YYNGEE. CDR3 length equals 13 residues. CDR3 loop: CASSGGENQPQHF. CDR3 DNA: TGTGCCAGCAGCGGCGGGGAGAATCAGCCCCAGCATTTT.

This clone showed up just a few times. CDR3 in DNA: TGTGCCAGCAGTTTTGCTGCTTCCGAGTTCAAACTGTTTTTT. Protein: CASSFAASEFKLFF. The chain is built from TRBV28 and TRBJ1-4; the D is unclear. V was pared by 3 bases and J by 11 bases, with 16 bases between. Germline V gene sequence: CDR1 MDHEN, CDR2 SYDVKM. CDR3 length: 14 amino acids.

The chain recombines TRBV4-2 with TRBJ2-3, with a weak D call TRBD2 (6 bases). Trimming cost V 1 base and J 6 bases, with 14 bases left between them. The CDR3 covers 15 residues. The germline gives CDR1 LGHNA, CDR2 YNFKEQ. The CDR3 DNA sequence: TGTGCCAGCAGCCAAGTCAGTGGGAGGCAGGATACGCAGTATTTT. It translates to CASSQVSGRQDTQYF.

The chain links TRBV28 to TRBJ2-7; weak D call: TRBD1 (5 bases). Per germline, CDR1 MDHEN and CDR2 SYDVKM. Trimming pared 6 bases from V and 2 bases from J, leaving 23 bases between. The CDR3 is 17 residues long. CDR3 in amino acids: CASSFSGHSRWAYEQYF. CDR3 in DNA: TGTGCCAGCAGCTTTTCAGGGCATTCCCGGTGGGCCTACGAGCAGTACTTC.

The J gene is TRBJ2-1, the V gene TRBV28; D is ambiguous. The CDR3 extends over 14 amino acids. Trimming took 3 bases from V and 8 from J, leaving 14 bases between them. The germline CDR1 and CDR2 sequences are MDHEN and SYDVKM. Written as DNA, the CDR3 is TGTGCCAGCAGTTTCACCCCTTTGAGAGATGAGCAGTTCTTC. This sequence encodes CASSFTPLRDEQFF.

This chain links TRBV12-2 with TRBJ1-5; no DNA check was done on the table's D call, TRBD1. TRBV12-2 is designated a pseudogene. This CDR3 comprises 14 residues. CDR3: CASRLNRSNQPQHF. The CDR3 region has the DNA TGTGCAAGTCGTTTAAACAGAAGCAATCAGCCCCAGCATTTT.

CDR3 residues: CASRDRARSNQPQHF. As DNA, the CDR3 is TGTGCCAGCAGGGACAGGGCAAGGAGCAATCAGCCCCAGCATTTT. The genes are TRBV6-5 and TRBJ1-5, with TRBD1 matching 8 bases. The CDR3 runs 15 residues. The V gene end was trimmed by 6 bases and the J gene end by 1 base; junction bases not matched to a gene: 5. CDR1 is MNHEY and CDR2 is SVGAGI in the germline V gene.

This clone appeared a few times. This chain joins TRBV5-5 and TRBJ1-5; D is perhaps TRBD1 (5 bases). Trimming pared 0 bases from V and 0 bases from J, leaving 7 bases between. This CDR3 is 15 amino acids long. Germline assignment: CDR1 SGHKS and CDR2 YYEKEE (reference sequence). In nucleotides, the CDR3 is TGTGCCAGCAGCTTGGCAGGGAATAGCAATCAGCCCCAGCATTTT. Amino acid sequence: CASSLAGNSNQPQHF.

This sequence joins TRBV2 and TRBJ2-2; D may be TRBD1 (6 bases). The CDR3 is made up of 15 amino acids. Germline lookup yields CDR1 SNHLY and CDR2 FYNNEI. V was trimmed by 6 bases and J by 5 bases, leaving 16 bases between them. CDR3 amino acids: CASRSGTLNTGELFF. For the CDR3, the DNA is TGTGCCAGCAGGTCCGGGACACTTAATACCGGGGAGCTGTTTTTT.

The gene calls are TRBV6-5 and TRBJ2-7, with unresolved D. Germline values: CDR1 MNHEY, CDR2 SVGAGI. V lost 0 bases, J lost 4 bases, and 10 bases lay in between. This CDR3 contains 14 residues. In DNA, the CDR3 is TGTGCCAGCAGTTACTCGAGCACCGGGTACGAGCAGTACTTC. This translates into CASSYSSTGYEQYF.

The V and J genes are TRBV27 and TRBJ2-7, with D uncertain. Trimming cost V 2 bases and J 8 bases, with 7 bases left between them. There are 11 residues in the CDR3. Germline V gene data show CDR1 as MNHEY and CDR2 as SMNVEV (reference sequence). The DNA of the CDR3 is TGTGCCAGCAGTTTAAAAGAACAGCAGTACTTC. Residues: CASSLKEQQYF.

V gene TRBV6-6 combines with J gene TRBJ1-2; 7 bases line up with TRBD1. From germline, CDR1 is MNHNY and CDR2 SVGAGI (reference sequence). Trimming removed 10 bases from V and 7 bases from J; junction bases left unmatched: 6. This CDR3 comprises 11 residues. The CDR3 DNA is TGTGCCATCCGACAGGGAGGTGGCTACACCTTC. Translation: CAIRQGGGYTF.

This clone was found once. The CDR3 is CASSYSGSGNLNEQYF. The DNA of the CDR3 is TGTGCCAGCAGTTACTCGGGGAGCGGGAATCTCAACGAGCAGTACTTC. V is TRBV6-5 and J is TRBJ2-7, with 7 nucleotides matching TRBD2. V was clipped by 0 bases and J by 5 bases; unmatched bases: 10. This CDR3 spans 16 amino acids. CDR1 MNHEY and CDR2 SVGAGI come from the germline V gene.

This chain connects TRBV28 to TRBJ1-5, with unresolved D. V lost 6 bases and J lost 0, with 12 bases in between. The CDR3 is 15 amino acids. Per the germline V gene, CDR1 is MDHEN and CDR2 is SYDVKM. The CDR3 is CASRVGVYSNQPQHF. The CDR3 DNA follows: TGTGCCAGCAGGGTGGGAGTCTATAGCAATCAGCCCCAGCATTTT.

Only a few counts were recorded for this clone. V gene TRBV5-1 combines with J gene TRBJ1-5; tentatively, D is TRBD1 (6 bases). The V end lost 4 bases, the J end lost 3 bases, and 11 bases lay between the germline ends. The CDR3 sequence is 14 residues long. The germline CDR1 and CDR2 sequences are SGHRS and YFSETQ. The CDR3 loop reads CASSPDSPNQPQHF. CDR3 bases: TGCGCCAGCAGCCCGGACAGTCCCAATCAGCCCCAGCATTTT.

The J gene is TRBJ1-2, the V gene TRBV4-2; possibly TRBD1 for D (5 bases). Germline CDR1 reads LGHNA; CDR2 reads YNFKEQ. The length of the CDR3 is 15 residues. The ends were cut back, 4 bases at V and 4 bases at J, with 16 bases in the middle. The CDR3: CASSPTDGGSYGYTF. The CDR3 coding sequence is TGTGCCAGCAGCCCCACGGACGGGGGTAGCTATGGCTACACCTTC.

V gene TRBV18 combines with J gene TRBJ2-5, with 8 bases fitting TRBD2. The CDR3 is 16 residues long. Looked up from germline, CDR1 is KGHSH and CDR2 is LQKENI. Trimming cost V 5 bases and J 4 bases; bases outside gene matches: 12. The DNA of the CDR3 is TGTGCCAGCTCAAAAGTAGCGGGATCTGGGGGAGAGACCCAGTACTTC. Protein: CASSKVAGSGGETQYF.

The chain links TRBV27 to TRBJ2-1, with TRBD2 matching 7 bases. Germline V lookup: CDR1 MNHEY, CDR2 SMNVEV (reference sequence). The CDR3 is made up of 15 amino acids. After removal of 7 bases from V and 0 bases from J, the junction contained 6 bases not matched to a gene. In DNA form, the CDR3 reads TGTGCCAGCAACCCTGGGACTAACTCCTACAATGAGCAGTTCTTC. It translates to CASNPGTNSYNEQFF.

The V call is TRBV5-1, the J call TRBJ2-3; D remains unclear. Germline V gene lookup returns CDR1 SGHRS and CDR2 YFSETQ. The CDR3 totals 13 residues. Deletions cut 6 bases from V and 0 bases from J, with 8 bases between. The CDR3 region is CASNTGSTDTQYF. CDR3 sequence (DNA): TGCGCCAGCAACACGGGTAGCACAGATACGCAGTATTTT.

The chain carries TRBV19 and TRBJ2-7; 8 bases map to TRBD1. CDR3 size: 14 residues. Germline V CDR1 and CDR2: LNHDA, SQIVND (reference sequence). The V and J ends lost 4 bases and 7 bases, in that order; junction bases with no gene match: 9. The CDR3 loop is CASSRGQGLREQYF. CDR3 bases: TGTGCCAGTAGTAGAGGACAGGGACTTCGAGAGCAGTACTTC.

The rearrangement joins TRBV19 to TRBJ1-2; D remains ambiguous. Germline assignment: CDR1 LNHDA and CDR2 SQIVND (reference sequence). CDR3 size: 17 residues. Deletions cut 4 bases from V and 3 bases from J, with 21 bases between. The CDR3 reads CASSTLGPLNRYYGYTF. CDR3 nucleotides: TGTGCCAGTAGTACCCTCGGCCCTCTCAACCGCTACTATGGCTACACCTTC. Complete variable domain (other parts from reference TRBV19 and TRBJ1-2): DGGITQSPKYLFRKEGQNVTLSCEQNLNHDAMYWYRQDPGQGLRLIYYSQIVNDFQKGDIAEGYSVSREKKESFPLTVTSAQKNPTAFYLCASSTLGPLNRYYGYTFGSGTRLTVV.

The chain combines TRBV7-9 with TRBJ1-1; D gene unclear. CDR3 size: 17 residues. Germline-derived CDR1 and CDR2 are SEHNR and FQNEAQ (reference sequence). The V and J ends lost 4 bases and 1 base respectively, with 19 bases between them. The CDR3 protein is CASSSILSGTENTEAFF. CDR3 nucleotides: TGTGCCAGCAGCTCCATCCTAAGCGGCACTGAGAACACTGAAGCTTTCTTT.

This clone was counted a few times. The J gene is TRBJ2-7, the V gene TRBV6-5; the D gene is possibly TRBD1 (5 bases). The ends were cut back, 0 bases at V and 0 bases at J, with 12 bases in the middle. The CDR3 contains 16 residues. Germline assignment: CDR1 MNHEY and CDR2 SVGAGI. CDR3 region: CASSYSTDGHSYEQYF. The CDR3 DNA follows: TGTGCCAGCAGTTACTCTACTGACGGACACTCCTACGAGCAGTACTTC.

This sequence joins TRBV27 and TRBJ2-1; 7 bases are shared with TRBD1. Per the germline V gene, CDR1 is MNHEY and CDR2 is SMNVEV (reference sequence). The V gene end was trimmed by 2 bases and the J gene end by 0 bases; junction bases not matched to a gene: 1. The CDR3 consists of 15 residues. For the CDR3, the DNA is TGTGCCAGCAGTTTAGGGACAGCCTCCTACAATGAGCAGTTCTTC. It codes for CASSLGTASYNEQFF.

This sequence joins TRBV7-3 and TRBJ2-3, with a tentative D call TRBD2 (6 bases). This CDR3 is built from 15 residues. The germline CDR1 and CDR2 sequences are SGHTA and FQGTGA. V was cut by 6 bases and J by 0 bases, with 13 bases left in between. The CDR3 loop reads CASSSGGSSTDTQYF. In DNA form, the CDR3 reads TGTGCCAGCAGTTCCGGGGGTTCTAGCACAGATACGCAGTATTTT.

This sequence joins TRBV7-3 and TRBJ2-5; 7 positions agree with TRBD2. Trimming removed 2 bases from V and 5 bases from J; junction bases left unmatched: 5. CDR1 SGHTA and CDR2 FQGTGA come from the germline V gene. CDR3 length: 14 residues. This chain's CDR3 is CASSLGGSGETQYF. CDR3 in DNA: TGTGCCAGCAGCTTAGGCGGGAGTGGTGAGACCCAGTACTTC.

The genes are TRBV28 and TRBJ1-5, with TRBD1 matching over 8 bases. The CDR3 contains 15 residues. Germline CDR1 is MDHEN and CDR2 is SYDVKM. V shed 4 bases and J 2 bases; nucleotides not matched to a gene: 4. The CDR3 is CASSSTTGGNQPQHF. Written as DNA, the CDR3 is TGTGCCAGCAGTTCGACGACAGGGGGCAATCAGCCCCAGCATTTT.

The gene calls are TRBV7-9 and TRBJ2-1; D is unresolved. Germline V CDR1 and CDR2: SEHNR, FQNEAQ (reference sequence). The CDR3 spans 15 residues. V was cut by 5 bases and J by 2 bases, with 13 bases left in between. CDR3 loop: CASSRTPRAYNEQFF. The CDR3 nucleotides read TGTGCCAGCAGCCGAACCCCCAGAGCCTACAATGAGCAGTTCTTC.

The chain has TRBV18 and TRBJ2-1; tentatively, D is TRBD1 or TRBD2 (5 bases each). CDR3 length: 14 residues. CDR1 is KGHSH, CDR2 LQKENI, per germline. V was clipped by 3 bases and J by 5 bases, with 11 bases between them. Written as DNA, the CDR3 is TGTGCCAGCTCACCCGGGACGACTAACAATGAGCAGTTCTTC. The encoded protein is CASSPGTTNNEQFF. The full variable domain, with the rest looked up from reference TRBV18 and TRBJ2-1, is NAGVMQNPRHLVRRRGQEARLRCSPMKGHSHVYWYRQLPEEGLKFMVYLQKENIIDESGMPKERFSAEFPKEGPSILRIQQVVRGDSAAYFCASSPGTTNNEQFFGPGTRLTVL.